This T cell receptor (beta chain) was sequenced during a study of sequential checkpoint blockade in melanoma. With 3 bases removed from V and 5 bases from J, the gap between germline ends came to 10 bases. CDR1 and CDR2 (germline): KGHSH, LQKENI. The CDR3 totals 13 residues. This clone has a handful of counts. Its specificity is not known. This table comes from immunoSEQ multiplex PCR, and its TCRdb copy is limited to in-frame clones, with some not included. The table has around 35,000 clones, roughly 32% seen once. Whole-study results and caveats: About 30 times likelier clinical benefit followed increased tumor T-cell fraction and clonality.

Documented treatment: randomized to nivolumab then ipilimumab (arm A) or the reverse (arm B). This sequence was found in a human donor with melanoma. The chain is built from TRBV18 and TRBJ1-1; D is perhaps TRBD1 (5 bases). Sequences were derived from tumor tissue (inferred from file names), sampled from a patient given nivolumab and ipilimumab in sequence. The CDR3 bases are TGTGCCAGCTCACCCGGGGGGAGGACTGAAGCTTTCTTT. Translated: CASSPGGRTEAFF.